Following are 8 T cell receptor beta chains from one sample sequenced in a study of blood T cell repertoires in COVID-19. Method: immunoSEQ multiplex PCR; TCRdb's copy keeps in-frame clones and lacks some. The sample lists 200,000 to 250,000 clones; roughly 90% were seen once. The sample consisted of peripheral blood. The receptor set was obtained from a woman aged 45-60 years with acute or convalescent COVID-19.

The chain links TRBV10-1 to TRBJ2-1, with 8 bases fitting TRBD2. Germline V gene sequence: CDR1 WNHNN, CDR2 SYGVQD (reference sequence). V lost 0 bases to trimming and J lost 7 bases; unmatched junction nucleotides: 8. CDR3 length: 16 amino acids. CDR3 bases: TGCGCCAGCAGTGAGTCGAAAGCGGGAGATTGGAATGAGCAGTTCTTC. This codes for CASSESKAGDWNEQFF.

The CDR3 loop is CASSPILNTGELFF. The CDR3 nucleotides read TGTGCCAGCAGTCCTATACTCAACACCGGGGAGCTGTTTTTT. The V gene is TRBV27, the J gene TRBJ2-2; no definite D call. V was shortened by 5 bases and J by 2 bases, with 9 bases between the two germline ends. In germline, CDR1 is MNHEY, CDR2 SMNVEV (reference sequence). The CDR3 runs to 14 residues.

As regards this clone: This specimen includes other DNA sequences encoding the same CDR3. The chain recombines TRBV4-3 with TRBJ1-1, with TRBD1 identical over 7 bases. CDR1 is LGHNA and CDR2 is YSLEER in the germline V gene. The CDR3 runs 14 residues. Trimming at V came to 0 bases and at J to 3 bases, leaving 1 base not matched to a gene. CDR3 sequence (DNA): TGCGCCAGCAGCCAAGACAGGGGGGACACTGAAGCTTTCTTT. Its protein is CASSQDRGDTEAFF.

CDR3 bases: TGTGCCTGGAGTGTGACCTACAGGGCGAGTGATGGCTACACCTTC. Encoded protein: CAWSVTYRASDGYTF. The chain uses TRBV30 and TRBJ1-2; tentatively, D is TRBD1 (6 bases). CDR1 and CDR2 from the germline V gene are GTSNPN and SVGIG (reference sequence). CDR3 length: 15 residues. V lost 0 bases to trimming and J lost 6 bases, with 17 bases between them.

The chain uses TRBV10-3 and TRBJ2-7, with D possibly TRBD2 on 5 matching bases. V was pared by 4 bases and J by 4 bases, with 14 bases between. This CDR3 has 14 amino acids. Germline V gives CDR1 ENHRY, CDR2 SYGVKD. The CDR3 bases are TGTGCCATCAGTGCACCGGGGTTCATGTACGAGCAGTACTTC. Encoded protein: CAISAPGFMYEQYF.

This clone appeared a single time. V usage is TRBV12-2 and J usage is TRBJ2-3; the D segment call TRBD2 is taken from the table without a DNA check. TRBV12-2 is a pseudogene. This CDR3 region has 13 residues. The CDR3, as DNA: TGTGCAAGGGAAGCGGGAGAGGCAGATACGCAGTATTTT. Protein: CAREAGEADTQYF.

J is TRBJ1-2 and V is TRBV19; D unresolved. V lost 2 bases to trimming and J lost 8 bases, with 15 bases between them. The CDR3 covers 14 residues. Germline CDR1 LNHDA, CDR2 SQIVND (reference sequence). The CDR3 spells CASSISPPARGYTF. For the CDR3, the DNA is TGTGCCAGTAGTATATCCCCCCCCGCGCGAGGCTACACCTTC. The full variable domain, its missing parts supplied by reference TRBV19 and TRBJ1-2, is DGGITQSPKYLFRKEGQNVTLSCEQNLNHDAMYWYRQDPGQGLRLIYYSQIVNDFQKGDIAEGYSVSREKKESFPLTVTSAQKNPTAFYLCASSISPPARGYTFGSGTRLTVV.

The chain uses TRBV18 and TRBJ1-5; perhaps TRBD1 as D (5 bases). Trimming removed 4 bases from V and 4 bases from J, with 20 bases in between. Germline V gene sequence: CDR1 KGHSH, CDR2 LQKENI. The CDR3 contains 17 residues. The chain's CDR3 is CASSLNQGSGHNQPQHF. The DNA of the CDR3 is TGTGCCAGCTCACTAAACCAGGGTAGTGGGCATAATCAGCCCCAGCATTTT.